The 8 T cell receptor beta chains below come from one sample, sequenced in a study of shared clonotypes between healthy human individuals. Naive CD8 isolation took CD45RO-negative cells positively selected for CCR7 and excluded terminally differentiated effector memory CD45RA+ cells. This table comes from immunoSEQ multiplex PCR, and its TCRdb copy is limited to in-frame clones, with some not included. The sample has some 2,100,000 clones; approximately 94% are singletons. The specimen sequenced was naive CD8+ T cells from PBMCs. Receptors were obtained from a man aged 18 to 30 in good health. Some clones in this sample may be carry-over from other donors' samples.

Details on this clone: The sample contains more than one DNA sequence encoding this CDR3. CDR3 loop: CASSVRGETQYF. The CDR3 DNA follows: TGTGCCAGCAGCGTAAGAGGGGAGACCCAGTACTTC. This chain connects TRBV9 to TRBJ2-5; weak D call: TRBD2 (5 bases). With 1 base removed from V and 5 bases from J, the gap between germline ends came to 6 bases. Germline V gene sequence: CDR1 SGDLS, CDR2 YYNGEE. The CDR3 is made up of 12 amino acids.

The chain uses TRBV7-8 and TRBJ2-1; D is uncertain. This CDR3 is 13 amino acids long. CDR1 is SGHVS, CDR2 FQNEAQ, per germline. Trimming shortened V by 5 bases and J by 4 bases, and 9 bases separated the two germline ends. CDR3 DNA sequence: TGTGCCAGCAGCGCTGAGATATACAATGAGCAGTTCTTC. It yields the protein CASSAEIYNEQFF.

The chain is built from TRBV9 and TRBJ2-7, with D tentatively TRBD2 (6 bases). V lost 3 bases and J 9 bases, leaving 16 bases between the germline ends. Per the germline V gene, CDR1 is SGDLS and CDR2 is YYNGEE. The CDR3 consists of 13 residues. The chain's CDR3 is CASSANFPGLQYF. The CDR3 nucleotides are TGTGCCAGCAGCGCTAACTTCCCGGGACTGCAGTACTTC. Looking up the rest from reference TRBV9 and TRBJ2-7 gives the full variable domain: DSGVTQTPKHLITATGQRVTLRCSPRSGDLSVYWYQQSLDQGLQFLIQYYNGEERAKGNILERFSAQQFPDLHSELNLSSLELGDSALYFCASSANFPGLQYFGPGTRLTVT.

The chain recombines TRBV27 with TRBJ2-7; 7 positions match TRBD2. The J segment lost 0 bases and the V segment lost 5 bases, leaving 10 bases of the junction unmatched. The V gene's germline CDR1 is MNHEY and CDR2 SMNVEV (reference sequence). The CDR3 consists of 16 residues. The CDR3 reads CASSETTSASSYEQYF. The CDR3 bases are TGTGCCAGCAGTGAAACCACTAGCGCCAGCTCCTACGAGCAGTACTTC.

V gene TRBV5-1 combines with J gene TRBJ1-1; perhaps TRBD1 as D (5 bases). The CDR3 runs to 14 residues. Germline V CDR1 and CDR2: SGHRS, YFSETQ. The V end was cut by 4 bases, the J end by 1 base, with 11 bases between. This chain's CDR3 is CASSPDIGNTEAFF. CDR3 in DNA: TGCGCCAGCAGCCCGGACATAGGGAACACTGAAGCTTTCTTT.

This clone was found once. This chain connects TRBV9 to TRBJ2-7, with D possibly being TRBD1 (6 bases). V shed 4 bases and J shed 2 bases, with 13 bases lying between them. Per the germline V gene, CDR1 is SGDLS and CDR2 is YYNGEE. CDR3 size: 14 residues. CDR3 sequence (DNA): TGTGCCAGCAGCCTAGGGACAAGAACCTACGAGCAGTACTTC. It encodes CASSLGTRTYEQYF.

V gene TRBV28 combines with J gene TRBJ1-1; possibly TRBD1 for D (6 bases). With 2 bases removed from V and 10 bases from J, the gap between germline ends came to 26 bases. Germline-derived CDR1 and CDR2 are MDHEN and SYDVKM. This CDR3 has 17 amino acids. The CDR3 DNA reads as TGTGCCAGCAGTTTAATCCAGGGTAGGGGGGGATGGCGGGGAGCTTTCTTT. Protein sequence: CASSLIQGRGGWRGAFF.

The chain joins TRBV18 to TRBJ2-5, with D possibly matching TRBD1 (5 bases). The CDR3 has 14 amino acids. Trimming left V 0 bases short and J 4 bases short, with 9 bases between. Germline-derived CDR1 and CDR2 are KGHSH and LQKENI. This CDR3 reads CASSPPVGPETQYF. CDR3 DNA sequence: TGTGCCAGCTCACCACCCGTGGGGCCAGAGACCCAGTACTTC. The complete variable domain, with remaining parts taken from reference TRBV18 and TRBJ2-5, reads NAGVMQNPRHLVRRRGQEARLRCSPMKGHSHVYWYRQLPEEGLKFMVYLQKENIIDESGMPKERFSAEFPKEGPSILRIQQVVRGDSAAYFCASSPPVGPETQYFGPGTRLLVL.